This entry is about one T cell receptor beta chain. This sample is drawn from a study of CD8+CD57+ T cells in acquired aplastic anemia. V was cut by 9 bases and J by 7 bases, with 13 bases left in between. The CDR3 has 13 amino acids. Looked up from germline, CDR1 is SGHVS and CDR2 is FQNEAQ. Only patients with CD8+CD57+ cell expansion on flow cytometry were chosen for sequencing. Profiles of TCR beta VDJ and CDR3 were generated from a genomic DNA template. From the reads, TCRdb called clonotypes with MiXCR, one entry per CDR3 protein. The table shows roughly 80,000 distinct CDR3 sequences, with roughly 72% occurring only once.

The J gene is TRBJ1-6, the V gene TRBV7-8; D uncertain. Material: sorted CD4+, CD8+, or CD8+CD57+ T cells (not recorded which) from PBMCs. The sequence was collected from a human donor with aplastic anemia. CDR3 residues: CARSREGNSPLHF. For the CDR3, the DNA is TGTGCCAGGAGTCGGGAAGGGAATTCACCCCTCCACTTT.